This TCR beta chain was captured in a study of beta chain features in type 1 diabetes. Purities over 95% were achieved in all sorted populations. Overall study results and limits: PCR, the amplification step, might favor shorter templates, equally in patients and controls. Type 1 diabetes patients had VDJ junctions that carried fewer insertions and more deletions.

V lost 2 bases and J 4 bases, leaving 8 bases between the germline ends. CDR1 MNHEY and CDR2 SMNVEV come from the germline V gene (reference sequence). The CDR3 covers 13 residues. Expressed TCRB transcripts were sequenced, since all the RNA that had been isolated was reverse transcribed. Only in-frame clones appear in the TCRdb table, and some are missing; sequencing was by immunoSEQ multiplex PCR. The table shows about 160,000 clones, with about 9.8% occurring only once. Turning to this clone: Its specificity is not known.

The source material was central memory CD4+ T cells from blood. This sequence was found in a young woman in good health. The chain has TRBV27 and TRBJ1-2, with D perhaps TRBD1 (6 bases). CDR3 loop: CASSLKQGYGYTF. CDR3 DNA: TGTGCCAGCAGTTTAAAACAGGGCTATGGCTACACCTTC.